These 27 T cell receptor beta chains were all obtained from the same sample, sequenced in a study of T-cell memory formation after mild COVID-19. From the 5' RACE reads, TCRdb called clonotypes with MiXCR, one entry per CDR3 protein. Of 550,000 to 600,000 distinct CDR3 sequences in the sample, approximately 15% were seen once. The sequenced material came from PBMCs or a T cell subset sorted from them (not recorded which). These TCRs come from an adult woman who had mild COVID-19 (a few samples of this study predate the infection). Cell type and time point are not known.

The chain uses TRBV9 and TRBJ2-1; a weak D match, TRBD2 (5 bases). This CDR3 spans 14 amino acids. Germline CDR1 reads SGDLS; CDR2 reads YYNGEE. The germline V and J ends were trimmed by 0 bases and 8 bases, with 12 bases remaining between them. CDR3 in DNA: TGTGCCAGCAGCGTAGAGGGCCCGAGGGATGAGCAGTTCTTC. Translation gives CASSVEGPRDEQFF. Looking up the rest from reference TRBV9 and TRBJ2-1 gives the full variable domain: DSGVTQTPKHLITATGQRVTLRCSPRSGDLSVYWYQQSLDQGLQFLIQYYNGEERAKGNILERFSAQQFPDLHSELNLSSLELGDSALYFCASSVEGPRDEQFFGPGTRLTVL.

This clonotype was detected a few times. V is TRBV10-3 and J is TRBJ2-2; D is possibly TRBD2 (6 bases). CDR1 and CDR2 from the germline V gene are ENHRY and SYGVKD. CDR3 length: 16 amino acids. With 0 bases removed from V and 1 base from J, the gap between germline ends came to 9 bases. The CDR3 nucleotides are TGTGCCATCAGTGAGTCGAACGGGGGGAACACCGGGGAGCTGTTTTTT. Its protein product is CAISESNGGNTGELFF.

This clonotype was counted many times. The chain links TRBV12-3 or TRBV12-4 to TRBJ2-1; no reliable D call. The length of the CDR3 is 11 residues. V gave up 6 bases and J gave up 7 bases, with 7 bases separating them. The CDR3 nucleotides read TGTGCCAGCAGGGATTTTAATGAGCAGTTCTTC. Translation gives CASRDFNEQFF.

This clonotype was detected once. The rearrangement joins TRBV20-1 to TRBJ2-1; D is ambiguous. The CDR3 totals 16 residues. Trimming left V 5 bases short and J 5 bases short, with 22 bases between. CDR1 is DFQATT and CDR2 is SNEGSKA in the germline V gene (reference sequence). The CDR3 coding sequence is TGCAGTGCTCCCCGCCGACCTTGGACGGAAAACAATGAGCAGTTCTTC. Amino acids: CSAPRRPWTENNEQFF.

The chain recombines TRBV7-9 with TRBJ2-4, with no clear D. Germline assignment: CDR1 SEHNR and CDR2 FQNEAQ (reference sequence). CDR3 length: 14 residues. V dropped 5 bases and J dropped 6 bases, with 14 bases sitting between them. CDR3 sequence reads: CASSPEAEANIQYF. DNA for the CDR3: TGTGCCAGCAGCCCAGAGGCAGAAGCAAACATTCAGTACTTC.

The sample holds many counts of this clonotype. The chain uses TRBV5-1 and TRBJ2-2; D ambiguous. This CDR3 has 13 amino acids. Germline values: CDR1 SGHRS, CDR2 YFSETQ. V gave up 4 bases and J gave up 1 base, with 5 bases separating them. In nucleotides, the CDR3 is TGCGCCAGCAGCACGGGGAACACCGGGGAGCTGTTTTTT. This encodes CASSTGNTGELFF.

The chain recombines TRBV15 with TRBJ2-7, with 7 bases fitting TRBD2. V lost 5 bases, J lost 0 bases, and 7 bases stayed unmatched. The germline gives CDR1 LNHNV, CDR2 YYDKDF (reference sequence). There are 15 residues in the CDR3. The CDR3 sequence is CATSLPGGGSYEQYF. The CDR3 DNA reads as TGTGCCACCAGCCTCCCTGGGGGGGGCTCCTACGAGCAGTACTTC. The full variable domain, rest sourced from reference TRBV15 and TRBJ2-7, is DAMVIQNPRYQVTQFGKPVTLSCSQTLNHNVMYWYQQKSSQAPKLLFHYYDKDFNNEADTPDNFQSRRPNTSFCFLDIRSPGLGDTAMYLCATSLPGGGSYEQYFGPGTRLTVT.

The chain is built from TRBV6-2 or TRBV6-3 and TRBJ1-1; D unclear. Germline-derived CDR1 and CDR2 are MNHEY and SVGEGT. V dropped 4 bases and J dropped 1 base, with 13 bases sitting between them. The CDR3 extends over 15 amino acids. CDR3 sequence (DNA): TGTGCCAGCAGTTCCCTCGACATGGGGAACACTGAAGCTTTCTTT. This gives the protein CASSSLDMGNTEAFF.

V and J are TRBV24-1 and TRBJ2-1; no reliable D call. V was shortened by 1 base and J by 8 bases, with 8 bases between the two germline ends. The CDR3 is made up of 13 amino acids. Germline values: CDR1 KGHDR, CDR2 SFDVKD. CDR3 amino acids: CATSDFAADEQFF. In nucleotides, the CDR3 is TGTGCCACCAGTGATTTCGCGGCGGATGAGCAGTTCTTC.

This clonotype turned up a few times. The chain has TRBV7-2 and TRBJ2-7; either TRBD1 or TRBD2 may fit D (6 bases each). V was clipped by 1 base and J by 7 bases, with 14 bases between them. Per germline, CDR1 SGHTA and CDR2 FQGNSA. The CDR3 is 14 amino acids. The CDR3 sequence is CASSLGAGTGEQYF. In DNA, the CDR3 is TGTGCCAGCAGCTTAGGGGCGGGAACAGGGGAGCAGTACTTC.

This chain connects TRBV12-3 or TRBV12-4 to TRBJ1-2; 10 bases match TRBD1. The CDR3 sequence is 17 residues long. J gave up 8 bases and V 6 bases, and 18 bases lay outside the gene matches. The CDR3 bases are TGTGCCAGCAGGGGTTTGCGGGGACAGGGGTCCGGAGAAGGCTACACCTTC. Translating gives CASRGLRGQGSGEGYTF.

This chain joins TRBV5-1 and TRBJ1-1; tentatively, D is TRBD1 (5 bases). This CDR3 comprises 15 residues. The V gene's germline CDR1 is SGHRS and CDR2 YFSETQ. The germline V and J ends were trimmed by 0 bases and 1 base, with 10 bases remaining between them. The DNA for the CDR3 is TGCGCCAGCAGCTTGGTGGGGGTTCAGAACACTGAAGCTTTCTTT. Its translation: CASSLVGVQNTEAFF. Drawing the rest from reference TRBV5-1 and TRBJ1-1, the complete variable domain is KAGVTQTPRYLIKTRGQQVTLSCSPISGHRSVSWYQQTPGQGLQFLFEYFSETQRNKGNFPGRFSGRQFSNSRSEMNVSTLELGDSALYLCASSLVGVQNTEAFFGQGTRLTVV.

This clonotype came up a few times. This chain joins TRBV5-1 and TRBJ2-5; TRBD2 matches 10 bases. The germline CDR1 and CDR2 sequences are SGHRS and YFSETQ. The CDR3 runs 17 residues. V gave up 3 bases and J gave up 1 base; unmatched junction bases: 9. The DNA for the CDR3 is TGCGCCAGCAGCTATTCCCCGGGACTAGCGACCCAAGAGACCCAGTACTTC. Its protein product is CASSYSPGLATQETQYF. The full variable domain, completed using reference TRBV5-1 and TRBJ2-5, is KAGVTQTPRYLIKTRGQQVTLSCSPISGHRSVSWYQQTPGQGLQFLFEYFSETQRNKGNFPGRFSGRQFSNSRSEMNVSTLELGDSALYLCASSYSPGLATQETQYFGPGTRLLVL.

This clonotype was observed a few times. The V and J genes are TRBV29-1 and TRBJ1-1; D is unclear. The CDR3 covers 12 residues. CDR1 is SQVTM and CDR2 is ANQGSEA in the germline V gene. V lost 6 bases and J 7 bases, leaving 15 bases between the germline ends. CDR3 sequence: CSVYRGGGEAFF. Written as DNA, the CDR3 is TGCAGCGTATACAGAGGCGGCGGTGAAGCTTTCTTT.

This clonotype has only a few counts. The V gene is TRBV7-8, the J gene TRBJ2-2; 10 bases agree with TRBD2. The junction had 12 bases not matched to a gene; V was cut back by 5 bases and J by 6 bases. Germline V gene sequence: CDR1 SGHVS, CDR2 FQNEAQ. This CDR3 is built from 17 residues. CDR3 DNA: TGTGCCAGCAGCCGAGGATTACTAGCGGGAATCCCCGGGGAGCTGTTTTTT. Its protein product is CASSRGLLAGIPGELFF.

The J gene is TRBJ2-7, the V gene TRBV6-6, with TRBD1 matching 8 bases. J gave up 5 bases and V 5 bases, and 8 bases lay outside the gene matches. CDR3 length equals 14 residues. From germline, CDR1 is MNHNY and CDR2 SVGAGI (reference sequence). CDR3 nucleotide sequence: TGTGCCAGCAGTACTCAGGGGGCGAGCCACGAGCAGTACTTC. Encoded protein: CASSTQGASHEQYF.

This clonotype was counted between two and nine times. This chain uses TRBV7-9 with TRBJ2-5; D may be TRBD1 (5 bases). Trimming shortened V by 4 bases and J by 0 bases, and 9 bases separated the two germline ends. This CDR3 spans 14 amino acids. Per the germline V gene, CDR1 is SEHNR and CDR2 is FQNEAQ (reference sequence). CDR3 loop: CASSSQAYQETQYF. The DNA for the CDR3 is TGTGCCAGCAGCTCACAGGCTTACCAAGAGACCCAGTACTTC.

The chain carries TRBV25-1 and TRBJ1-2; D is unclear. The CDR3 is 13 residues long. Deletions cut 5 bases from V and 3 bases from J, with 10 bases between. The germline V gene has CDR1 MGHDK and CDR2 SYGVNS. CDR3 sequence (DNA): TGTGCCAGCAGTAAAGGGTATGACTATGGCTACACCTTC. Translation: CASSKGYDYGYTF.

At least ten counts were recorded for this clonotype. The V gene is TRBV20-1, the J gene TRBJ2-6, with a possible D match to TRBD1 (5 bases). The germline CDR1 and CDR2 sequences are DFQATT and SNEGSKA (reference sequence). This CDR3 is 15 amino acids long. V dropped 1 base and J dropped 1 base, with 8 bases sitting between them. CDR3 nucleotide sequence: TGCAGTGCTAGAGTTTCAGGGTCTGGGGCCAACGTCCTGACTTTC. Its protein product is CSARVSGSGANVLTF.

This clonotype was seen a few times. The gene calls are TRBV6-1 and TRBJ1-1, with 8 bases fitting TRBD1. V was pared by 4 bases and J by 1 base, with 8 bases of the junction left unmatched. The CDR3 sequence is 16 residues long. Germline values: CDR1 MNHNS, CDR2 SASEGT. The CDR3 bases are TGTGCCAGCAGTGGGACCGGGACAGGAGCGAACACTGAAGCTTTCTTT. It specifies CASSGTGTGANTEAFF.

This chain connects TRBV9 to TRBJ1-1; tentative D call: TRBD1 (6 bases). Germline CDR1 SGDLS, CDR2 YYNGEE. The CDR3 runs 15 residues. Between the trimmed V and J ends, which lost 4 bases and 0 bases, there was a span of 13 bases. The CDR3 DNA reads TGTGCCAGCAGCTCCGGGGGCAGCTTGAACACTGAAGCTTTCTTT. Translating gives CASSSGGSLNTEAFF.

This chain joins TRBV15 and TRBJ2-7, with D possibly TRBD1 on 6 matching bases. The CDR3 totals 13 residues. The germline gives CDR1 LNHNV, CDR2 YYDKDF (reference sequence). V lost 0 bases and J lost 3, with 6 bases in between. The CDR3 loop is CATSREQGYEQYF. As DNA, the CDR3 is TGTGCCACCAGCAGAGAACAGGGCTACGAGCAGTACTTC.

This clonotype appeared many times. The chain has TRBV6-2 or TRBV6-3 and TRBJ2-5; D remains ambiguous. Trimming cost V 4 bases and J 4 bases, with 16 bases left between them. Germline assignment: CDR1 MNHEY and CDR2 SVGEGT. The CDR3 loop spans 15 amino acids. The CDR3 reads CASSSPRLYIETQYF. The CDR3 DNA reads TGTGCCAGCAGTTCACCTCGCCTTTATATAGAGACCCAGTACTTC.

The J gene is TRBJ2-1, the V gene TRBV24-1, with 7 bases that match TRBD2. Germline V gene sequence: CDR1 KGHDR, CDR2 SFDVKD. CDR3 length: 12 residues. V was clipped by 3 bases and J by 12 bases; unmatched bases: 4. CDR3 nucleotides: TGTGCCACCAGTGATAGGACTAGTTTGCAGTTCTTC. It codes for CATSDRTSLQFF.

This clonotype was recorded a few times. The chain links TRBV9 to TRBJ2-1; 7 nucleotides match TRBD2. The V gene's germline CDR1 is SGDLS and CDR2 YYNGEE. The CDR3 contains 16 residues. With 0 bases clipped from V and 10 bases from J, the junction kept 13 bases outside the gene matches. This chain's CDR3 is CASSVGWGLSEEEQFF. CDR3 nucleotide sequence: TGTGCCAGCAGCGTAGGGTGGGGACTATCGGAGGAGGAGCAGTTCTTC.

Many counts were recorded for this clonotype. The J gene is TRBJ2-1, the V gene TRBV6-5; no definite D call. V lost 0 bases and J 9 bases, leaving 6 bases between the germline ends. This CDR3 contains 12 residues. Germline loops: CDR1 MNHEY, CDR2 SVGAGI. This CDR3 reads CASSYSTGEQFF. In DNA, the CDR3 is TGTGCCAGCAGTTACTCGACCGGTGAGCAGTTCTTC.

This rearrangement joins TRBV6-2 or TRBV6-3 to TRBJ2-3, with D possibly TRBD2 on 5 matching bases. Deletions cut 3 bases from V and 4 bases from J, with 8 bases between. This CDR3 has 13 amino acids. Germline lookup yields CDR1 MNHEY and CDR2 SVGEGT. CDR3 sequence: CASSYTRADTQYF. The CDR3 nucleotides are TGTGCCAGCAGTTATACTAGGGCAGATACGCAGTATTTT.